Presented here are 25 T cell receptor beta chains from one specimen sequenced in a study of CD8+ T cells in alopecia areata (dated by TCRdb to 2016 to 2019). Receptor libraries were prepared by the immunoSEQ multiplex PCR assay. To provide template for TCR sequencing, every sample had RNA extracted and reverse transcribed into cDNA. This immuneACCESS table, as held by TCRdb, lists in-frame sequences with V and J called but not all clones. Of the missing ones, under half trace to an unresolved V gene in checked studies; the others have no known cause. For this sample the table gives about 190,000 clones, of which less than 65% were detected only once. The biggest ten clones account for 0.85% to 1.3% of the sample. Sample time point, as interpreted from the label and publication: 24 weeks on oral tofacitinib. In light of the paper, this sample's treatment or condition label describes: oral pan-JAK inhibitor, 5-10 mg twice daily.

Material: CD4+ T cells sorted from blood, obtained at week 24, from a patient treated with tofacitinib. These receptors were collected from a human donor with alopecia areata.

This sequence joins TRBV6-5 and TRBJ2-7; TRBD1 matches at 7 bases. The germline gives CDR1 MNHEY, CDR2 SVGAGI. The CDR3 totals 13 residues. Losses at the gene ends were 5 bases for V and 2 bases for J; bases not matched to a gene: 3. In nucleotides, the CDR3 is TGTGCCAGCAGTGCCGGGACAGCCTACGAGCAGTACTTC. Residues: CASSAGTAYEQYF.

The V call is TRBV30, the J call TRBJ1-2, with 10 bases aligning to TRBD1. This CDR3 spans 15 amino acids. The ends lost 0 bases at V and 4 bases at J; junction bases unmatched: 5. The germline V gene has CDR1 GTSNPN and CDR2 SVGIG (reference sequence). As DNA, the CDR3 is TGTGCCTGGAGTGTCCAGGGACAGGGGCCCTATGGCTACACCTTC. As protein: CAWSVQGQGPYGYTF. Complete variable domain (other parts from reference TRBV30 and TRBJ1-2): SQTIHQWPATLVQPVGSPLSLECTVEGTSNPNLYWYRQAAGRGLQLLFYSVGIGQISSEVPQNLSASRPQDRQFILSSKKLLLSDSGFYLCAWSVQGQGPYGYTFGSGTRLTVV.

This chain uses TRBV29-1 with TRBJ1-2; tentatively, D is TRBD1 (5 bases). Trimming shortened V by 3 bases and J by 3 bases, and 17 bases separated the two germline ends. This CDR3 is 15 amino acids long. Germline-derived CDR1 and CDR2 are SQVTM and ANQGSEA. CDR3 amino acids: CSVETPGWYDYGYTF. CDR3 sequence (DNA): TGCAGCGTTGAGACCCCAGGGTGGTATGACTATGGCTACACCTTC.

Concerning this clone itself: A read error may account for a junction end that differs from germline. The chain combines TRBV2 with TRBJ2-1; TRBD1 matches 7 bases. Per the germline V gene, CDR1 is SNHLY and CDR2 is FYNNEI. CDR3 length equals 11 residues. Written as DNA, the CDR3 is TGTGCCAGCAGCCCGGGACAGCCAGCCCTCTTC. It encodes CASSPGQPALF.

This clone is termed medium-sized (0.01 to 0.1%). The genes are TRBV27 and TRBJ1-1; perhaps TRBD1 as D (5 bases). Per the germline V gene, CDR1 is MNHEY and CDR2 is SMNVEV (reference sequence). The ends were cut back, 6 bases at V and 3 bases at J, with 14 bases in the middle. The CDR3 runs 14 residues. CDR3 sequence: CASRGGWLDTEAFF. The CDR3 coding sequence is TGTGCCAGCAGGGGGGGATGGTTGGACACTGAAGCTTTCTTT.

In its sample, this clone was seen once. The chain carries TRBV4-3 and TRBJ2-1; D is unclear. The CDR3 runs to 14 residues. V dropped 3 bases and J dropped 9 bases, with 15 bases sitting between them. Per germline, CDR1 LGHNA and CDR2 YSLEER. CDR3: CASSQGALMGEQFF. The DNA of the CDR3 is TGCGCCAGCAGCCAGGGCGCGCTGATGGGTGAGCAGTTCTTC.

This chain uses TRBV29-1 with TRBJ2-3; the D gene is possibly TRBD1 (5 bases). The germline CDR1 and CDR2 sequences are SQVTM and ANQGSEA. The V end lost 4 bases, the J end lost 4 bases, and 12 bases lay between the germline ends. The CDR3 is 13 amino acids. The chain's CDR3 is CSVGFQGPDTQYF. The CDR3, as DNA: TGCAGCGTTGGTTTTCAGGGTCCAGATACGCAGTATTTT.

A few counts support this clone. The rearrangement joins TRBV7-3 to TRBJ2-3; D not resolved. Looked up from germline, CDR1 is SGHTA and CDR2 is FQGTGA. Trimming shortened V by 5 bases and J by 4 bases, and 16 bases separated the two germline ends. CDR3 size: 15 residues. CDR3 DNA: TGTGCCAGCAGCCCTACCTCTGGTCCCGCAGATACGCAGTATTTT. As protein: CASSPTSGPADTQYF.

This clone was observed a handful of times. At the DNA level, this CDR3 is encoded by other sequences in the same sample as well. The chain links TRBV29-1 to TRBJ2-7; D is unclear. Deletions cut 6 bases from V and 0 bases from J, with 6 bases between. The CDR3 length is 11 residues. Germline CDR1 is SQVTM and CDR2 is ANQGSEA. CDR3 in amino acids: CSVRSSYEQYF. CDR3 in DNA: TGCAGCGTCCGGAGCTCCTACGAGCAGTACTTC.

The chain has TRBV9 and TRBJ2-5, with 8 bases fitting TRBD2. The J segment lost 2 bases and the V segment lost 4 bases, leaving 4 bases of the junction unmatched. Per germline, CDR1 SGDLS and CDR2 YYNGEE. This CDR3 spans 14 amino acids. CDR3 bases: TGTGCCAGCAGCCTTACTAGCGGACAAGAGACCCAGTACTTC. This sequence encodes CASSLTSGQETQYF. Looking up the rest from reference TRBV9 and TRBJ2-5 gives the full variable domain: DSGVTQTPKHLITATGQRVTLRCSPRSGDLSVYWYQQSLDQGLQFLIQYYNGEERAKGNILERFSAQQFPDLHSELNLSSLELGDSALYFCASSLTSGQETQYFGPGTRLLVL.

J is TRBJ1-5 and V is TRBV6-1; TRBD1 matches at 8 bases. The CDR3 is 13 residues long. The V segment lost 6 bases and the J segment 11 bases; nucleotides outside the gene matches: 9. The V gene's germline CDR1 is MNHNS and CDR2 SASEGT. The CDR3 bases are TGTGCCAGCAGGAAGACAGGGGAAGAGTCCCAGCATTTT. The encoded protein is CASRKTGEESQHF.

This clone was detected a few times. The chain combines TRBV11-1 with TRBJ2-3; no definite D call. The CDR3 is 14 residues long. Looked up from germline, CDR1 is SGHAT and CDR2 is FQDESV (reference sequence). Trimming removed 8 bases at V and 2 bases at J, with 14 bases between. CDR3 region: CASSGQRSTDTQYF. CDR3 DNA sequence: TGTGCCAGCTCCGGTCAGAGGTCCACAGATACGCAGTATTTT.

V and J are TRBV30 and TRBJ1-5; tentatively, D is TRBD1 (6 bases). The CDR3 is 14 amino acids. Trimming left V 4 bases short and J 0 bases short, with 10 bases between. CDR1 GTSNPN and CDR2 SVGIG come from the germline V gene (reference sequence). CDR3 bases: TGTGCCTGGACGGACAGTACTAGCAATCAGCCCCAGCATTTT. It encodes CAWTDSTSNQPQHF.

This clone was observed a few times. The CDR3 is CASSDRQGNQPQHF. DNA for the CDR3: TGTGCCAGCAGTGATAGACAGGGCAATCAGCCCCAGCATTTT. The rearrangement uses TRBV2 and TRBJ1-5, with D possibly TRBD1 on 6 matching bases. The CDR3 runs to 14 residues. V lost 3 bases and J 2 bases, leaving 8 bases between the germline ends. Germline V gene sequence: CDR1 SNHLY, CDR2 FYNNEI.

For this clone: Distinct nucleotide sequences in the sample also encode this CDR3. The J gene is TRBJ1-1, the V gene TRBV29-1; D is ambiguous. Germline V lookup: CDR1 SQVTM, CDR2 ANQGSEA. The length of the CDR3 is 11 residues. V lost 6 bases and J 5 bases, leaving 10 bases between the germline ends. DNA of the CDR3: TGCAGCGTCGTCGGGAATACTGAAGCTTTCTTT. This translates into CSVVGNTEAFF.

V and J are TRBV30 and TRBJ2-3; D unresolved. The CDR3 runs to 13 residues. Germline CDR1 is GTSNPN and CDR2 is SVGIG (reference sequence). V shed 2 bases and J shed 0 bases, with 6 bases lying between them. In nucleotides, the CDR3 is TGTGCCTGGAGTAGGATGAGCACAGATACGCAGTATTTT. Its translation is CAWSRMSTDTQYF. Together with reference TRBV30 and TRBJ2-3, the CDR3 gives the full variable domain: SQTIHQWPATLVQPVGSPLSLECTVEGTSNPNLYWYRQAAGRGLQLLFYSVGIGQISSEVPQNLSASRPQDRQFILSSKKLLLSDSGFYLCAWSRMSTDTQYFGPGTRLTVL.

V usage is TRBV2 and J usage is TRBJ2-7, with TRBD1 matching over 7 bases. With 3 bases clipped from V and 6 bases from J, the junction kept 8 bases outside the gene matches. This CDR3 has 14 amino acids. Germline V gene data show CDR1 as SNHLY and CDR2 as FYNNEI. This chain's CDR3 is CASSERQGVSEQYF. The CDR3 region has the DNA TGTGCCAGCAGTGAGCGGCAGGGGGTTAGCGAGCAGTACTTC.

This clone was counted a single time. The V call is TRBV6-1, the J call TRBJ2-3; D ambiguous. The CDR3 length is 18 residues. V dropped 2 bases and J dropped 5 bases, with 23 bases sitting between them. Germline assignment: CDR1 MNHNS and CDR2 SASEGT. The CDR3 DNA sequence: TGTGCCAGCAGTGAATTCTACCGACGAGCTCTTGCTGGAGATACGCAGTATTTT. Translated, it gives CASSEFYRRALAGDTQYF.

The J gene is TRBJ1-1, the V gene TRBV2; 8 positions agree with TRBD1. J lost 4 bases, V lost 6 bases, and 7 bases had no gene match. The germline gives CDR1 SNHLY, CDR2 FYNNEI. This CDR3 region has 14 residues. CDR3 loop: CASSLQGAGTEAFF. The CDR3 DNA reads TGTGCCAGCAGCCTGCAGGGGGCAGGCACTGAAGCTTTCTTT.

J is TRBJ2-5 and V is TRBV5-6; no clear D gene. This CDR3 comprises 15 residues. CDR1 is SGHDT, CDR2 YYEEEE, per germline. Trimming removed 2 bases from V and 3 bases from J, with 14 bases in between. This CDR3 is CASSFGAGQKETQYF. The CDR3 nucleotides read TGTGCCAGCAGCTTTGGCGCTGGCCAGAAAGAGACCCAGTACTTC.

J is TRBJ1-5 and V is TRBV2; D gene ambiguous. V was pared by 8 bases and J by 2 bases, with 10 bases between. The CDR3 spans 13 residues. CDR1 and CDR2 from the germline V gene are SNHLY and FYNNEI. DNA for the CDR3: TGTGCCAGCGAGCGGGAGGGCAATCAGCCCCAGCATTTT. Amino acids: CASEREGNQPQHF.

The genes are TRBV2 and TRBJ2-3, with a tentative D call TRBD1 (6 bases). V was shortened by 4 bases and J by 7 bases, with 15 bases between the two germline ends. This CDR3 has 14 residues. From germline, CDR1 is SNHLY and CDR2 FYNNEI. CDR3 DNA: TGTGCCAGCAGTGTAAGACCGCAGGGGAATACGCAGTATTTT. This codes for CASSVRPQGNTQYF.

The chain links TRBV18 to TRBJ1-2; D is possibly TRBD1 (5 bases). V shed 6 bases and J shed 3 bases, with 17 bases lying between them. The CDR3 covers 15 residues. CDR1 KGHSH and CDR2 LQKENI come from the germline V gene. CDR3 nucleotide sequence: TGTGCCAGCTCCGCCGCCGTGGACAAGGACTATGGCTACACCTTC. Protein product: CASSAAVDKDYGYTF. Complete variable domain (other parts from reference TRBV18 and TRBJ1-2): NAGVMQNPRHLVRRRGQEARLRCSPMKGHSHVYWYRQLPEEGLKFMVYLQKENIIDESGMPKERFSAEFPKEGPSILRIQQVVRGDSAAYFCASSAAVDKDYGYTFGSGTRLTVV.

This clone was observed once. V usage is TRBV7-9 and J usage is TRBJ1-6; D possibly corresponds to TRBD1 (5 bases). From germline, CDR1 is SEHNR and CDR2 FQNEAQ (reference sequence). CDR3 length: 14 residues. The V and J ends lost 4 bases and 6 bases respectively, with 10 bases between them. The CDR3 is CASSSGGGNSPLHF. CDR3 nucleotide sequence: TGTGCCAGCAGCTCAGGCGGGGGTAATTCACCCCTCCACTTT. Full variable domain (outside the CDR3, taken from reference TRBV7-9 and TRBJ1-6): DTGVSQNPRHKITKRGQNVTFRCDPISEHNRLYWYRQTLGQGPEFLTYFQNEAQLEKSRLLSDRFSAERPKGSFSTLEIQRTEQGDSAMYLCASSSGGGNSPLHFGNGTRLTVT.

V is TRBV30 and J is TRBJ2-7; 10 nucleotides align to TRBD1. CDR1 GTSNPN and CDR2 SVGIG come from the germline V gene (reference sequence). V was pared by 8 bases and J by 2 bases, with 6 bases of the junction left unmatched. The CDR3 contains 13 residues. The CDR3 sequence: CAIGQGGTYEQYF. In DNA, the CDR3 is TGTGCCATCGGACAGGGGGGTACCTACGAGCAGTACTTC. The full variable domain, in which reference TRBV30 and TRBJ2-7 provide the parts outside the CDR3, is SQTIHQWPATLVQPVGSPLSLECTVEGTSNPNLYWYRQAAGRGLQLLFYSVGIGQISSEVPQNLSASRPQDRQFILSSKKLLLSDSGFYLCAIGQGGTYEQYFGPGTRLTVT.